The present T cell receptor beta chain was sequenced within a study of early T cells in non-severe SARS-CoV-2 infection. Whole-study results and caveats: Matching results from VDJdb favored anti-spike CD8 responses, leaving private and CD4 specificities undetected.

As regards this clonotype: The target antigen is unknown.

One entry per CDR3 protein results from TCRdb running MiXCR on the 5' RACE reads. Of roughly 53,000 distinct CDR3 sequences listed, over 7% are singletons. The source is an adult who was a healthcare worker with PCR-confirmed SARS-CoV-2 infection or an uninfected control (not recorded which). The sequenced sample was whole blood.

CDR3 nucleotide sequence: TGTGCCAGCAGCTTGGGTTATGTTTTTTCGCCTGAAGCTTTCTTT. Its protein is CASSLGYVFSPEAFF. The chain carries TRBV7-9 and TRBJ1-1, with D uncertain. The CDR3 runs to 15 residues. The germline V gene encodes CDR1 SEHNR and CDR2 FQNEAQ (reference sequence). The V gene lost 3 bases and the J gene lost 6 bases, with 17 bases spanning the gap.